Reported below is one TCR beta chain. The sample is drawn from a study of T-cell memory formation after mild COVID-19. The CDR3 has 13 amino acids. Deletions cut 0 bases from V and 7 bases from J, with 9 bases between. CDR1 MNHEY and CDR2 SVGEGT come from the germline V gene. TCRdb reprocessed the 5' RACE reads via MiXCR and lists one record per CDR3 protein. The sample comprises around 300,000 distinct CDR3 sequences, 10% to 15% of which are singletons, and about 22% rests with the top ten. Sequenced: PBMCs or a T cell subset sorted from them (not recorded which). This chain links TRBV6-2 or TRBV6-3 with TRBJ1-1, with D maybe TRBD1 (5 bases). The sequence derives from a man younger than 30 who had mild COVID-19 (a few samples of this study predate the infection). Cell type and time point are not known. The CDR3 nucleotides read TGTGCCAGCAGTTACTCGAGAGGGGATGAAGCTTTCTTT. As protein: CASSYSRGDEAFF.